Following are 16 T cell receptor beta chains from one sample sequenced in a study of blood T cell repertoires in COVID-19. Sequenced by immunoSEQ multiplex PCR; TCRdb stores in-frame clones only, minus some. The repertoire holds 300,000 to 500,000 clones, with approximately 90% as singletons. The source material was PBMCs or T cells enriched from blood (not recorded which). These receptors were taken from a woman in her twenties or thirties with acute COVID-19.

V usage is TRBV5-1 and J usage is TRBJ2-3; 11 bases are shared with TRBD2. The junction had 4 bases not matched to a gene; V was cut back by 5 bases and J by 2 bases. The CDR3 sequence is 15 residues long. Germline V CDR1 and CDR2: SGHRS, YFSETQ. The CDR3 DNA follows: TGCGCCAGCAGGAGGACTAGCGGGCACACAGATACGCAGTATTTT. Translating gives CASRRTSGHTDTQYF.

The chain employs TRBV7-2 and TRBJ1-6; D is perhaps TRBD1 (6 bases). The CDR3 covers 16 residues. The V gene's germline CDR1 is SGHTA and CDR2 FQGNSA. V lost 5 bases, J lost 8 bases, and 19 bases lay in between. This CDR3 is CASSVTGTQGYSPLHF. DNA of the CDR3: TGTGCCAGCAGCGTGACCGGGACACAAGGATATTCACCCCTCCACTTT.

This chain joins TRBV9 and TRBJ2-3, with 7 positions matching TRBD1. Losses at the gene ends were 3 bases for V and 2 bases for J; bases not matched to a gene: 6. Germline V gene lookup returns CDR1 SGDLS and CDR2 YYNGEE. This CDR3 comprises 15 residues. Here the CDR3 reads CASSARGTYTDTQYF. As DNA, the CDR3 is TGTGCCAGCAGCGCCAGGGGGACCTACACAGATACGCAGTATTTT.

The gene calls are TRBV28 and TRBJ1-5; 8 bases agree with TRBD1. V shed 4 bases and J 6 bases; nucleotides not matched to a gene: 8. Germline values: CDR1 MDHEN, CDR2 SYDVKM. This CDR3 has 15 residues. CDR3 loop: CASSSQGELGQPQHF. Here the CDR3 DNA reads TGTGCCAGCAGTTCACAGGGGGAGTTGGGTCAGCCCCAGCATTTT.

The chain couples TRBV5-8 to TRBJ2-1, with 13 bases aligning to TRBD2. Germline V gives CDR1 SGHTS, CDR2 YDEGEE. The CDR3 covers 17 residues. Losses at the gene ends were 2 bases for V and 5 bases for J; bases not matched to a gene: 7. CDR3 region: CASSFVLAGGNDNEQFF. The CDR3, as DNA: TGTGCCAGCAGCTTCGTACTAGCGGGGGGGAATGACAATGAGCAGTTCTTC.

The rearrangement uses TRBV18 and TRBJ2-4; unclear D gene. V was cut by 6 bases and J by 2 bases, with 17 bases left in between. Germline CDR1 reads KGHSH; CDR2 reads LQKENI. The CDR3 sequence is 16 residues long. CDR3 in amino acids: CASSQQPPETKNIQYF. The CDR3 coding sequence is TGTGCCAGCTCTCAACAGCCACCCGAAACCAAAAACATTCAGTACTTC. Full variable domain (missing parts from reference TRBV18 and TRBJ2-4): NAGVMQNPRHLVRRRGQEARLRCSPMKGHSHVYWYRQLPEEGLKFMVYLQKENIIDESGMPKERFSAEFPKEGPSILRIQQVVRGDSAAYFCASSQQPPETKNIQYFGAGTRLSVL.

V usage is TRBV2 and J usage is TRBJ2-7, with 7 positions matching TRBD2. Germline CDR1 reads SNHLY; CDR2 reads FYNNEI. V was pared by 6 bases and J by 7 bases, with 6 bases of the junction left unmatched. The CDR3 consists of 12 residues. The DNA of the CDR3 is TGTGCCAGCAGGACCTACGGGGGGGAGCAGTACTTC. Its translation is CASRTYGGEQYF.

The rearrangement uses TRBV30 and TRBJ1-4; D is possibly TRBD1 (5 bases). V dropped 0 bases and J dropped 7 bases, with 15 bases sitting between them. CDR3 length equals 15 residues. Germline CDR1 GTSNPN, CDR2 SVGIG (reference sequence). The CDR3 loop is CAWSVKTGGGEKLFF. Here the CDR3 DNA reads TGTGCCTGGAGTGTAAAAACAGGCGGCGGTGAAAAACTGTTTTTT. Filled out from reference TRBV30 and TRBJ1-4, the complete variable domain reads SQTIHQWPATLVQPVGSPLSLECTVEGTSNPNLYWYRQAAGRGLQLLFYSVGIGQISSEVPQNLSASRPQDRQFILSSKKLLLSDSGFYLCAWSVKTGGGEKLFFGSGTQLSVL.

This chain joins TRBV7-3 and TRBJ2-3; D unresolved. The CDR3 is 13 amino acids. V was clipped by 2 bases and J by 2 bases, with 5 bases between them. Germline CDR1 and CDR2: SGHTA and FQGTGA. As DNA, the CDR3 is TGTGCCAGCAGCTTATTCTACACAGATACGCAGTATTTT. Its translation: CASSLFYTDTQYF.

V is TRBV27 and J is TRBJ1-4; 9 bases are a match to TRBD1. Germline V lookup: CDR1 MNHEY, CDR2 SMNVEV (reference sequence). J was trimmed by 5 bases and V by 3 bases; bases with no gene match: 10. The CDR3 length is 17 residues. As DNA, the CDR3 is TGTGCCAGCAGTTTTCTCGGGACAGGGAGGGTGAATGAAAAACTGTTTTTT. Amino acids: CASSFLGTGRVNEKLFF.

CDR3 loop: CASSLYGTKNTGELFF. CDR3 coding DNA: TGTGCCAGCAGCTTATATGGGACAAAGAACACCGGGGAGCTGTTTTTT. The chain couples TRBV7-3 to TRBJ2-2; maybe TRBD1 (6 bases). CDR1 and CDR2 (germline): SGHTA, FQGTGA. The CDR3 spans 16 residues. Deletions cut 2 bases from V and 1 base from J, with 11 bases between.

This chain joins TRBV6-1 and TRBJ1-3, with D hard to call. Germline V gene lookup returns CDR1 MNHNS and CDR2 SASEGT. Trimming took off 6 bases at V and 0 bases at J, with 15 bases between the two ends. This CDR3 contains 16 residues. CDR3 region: CASSEPTRFSGNTIYF. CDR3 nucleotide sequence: TGTGCCAGCAGCGAACCTACTCGTTTCTCTGGAAACACCATATATTTT.

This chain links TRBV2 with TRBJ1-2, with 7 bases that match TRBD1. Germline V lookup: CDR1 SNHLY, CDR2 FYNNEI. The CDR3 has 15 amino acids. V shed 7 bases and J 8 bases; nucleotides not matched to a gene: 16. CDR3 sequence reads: CASTIKLSGQFGYTF. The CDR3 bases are TGTGCCAGCACTATAAAGCTTTCGGGACAGTTCGGCTACACCTTC.

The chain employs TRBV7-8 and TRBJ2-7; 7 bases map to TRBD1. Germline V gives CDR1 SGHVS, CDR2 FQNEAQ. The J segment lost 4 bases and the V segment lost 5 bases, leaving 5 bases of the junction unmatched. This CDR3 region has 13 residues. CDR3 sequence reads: CASSRTGDYEQYF. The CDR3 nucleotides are TGTGCCAGCAGCAGAACAGGGGATTACGAGCAGTACTTC.

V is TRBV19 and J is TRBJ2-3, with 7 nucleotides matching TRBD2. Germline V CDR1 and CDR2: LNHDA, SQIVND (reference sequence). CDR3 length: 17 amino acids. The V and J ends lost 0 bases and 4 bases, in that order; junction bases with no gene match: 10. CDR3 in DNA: TGTGCCAGTAGTATAGATTCCCTAGGCGGGGGTCCAGATACGCAGTATTTT. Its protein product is CASSIDSLGGGPDTQYF.

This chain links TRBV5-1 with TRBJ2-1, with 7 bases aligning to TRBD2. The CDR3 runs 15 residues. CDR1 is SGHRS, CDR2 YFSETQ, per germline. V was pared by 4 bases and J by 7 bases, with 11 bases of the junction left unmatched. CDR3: CASSPGLGFLNEQFF. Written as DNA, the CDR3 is TGCGCCAGCAGCCCCGGACTAGGATTTTTGAATGAGCAGTTCTTC.